This entry features one T cell receptor beta chain sequence. The antigen is unknown. The CDR3 covers 12 residues. Germline V gene lookup returns CDR1 SGHRS and CDR2 YFSETQ. Deletions cut 2 bases from V and 5 bases from J, with 6 bases between. These data belong to a study of T cells in narcolepsy. Study-wide background: Enrolled donors included narcolepsy type 1 or type 2 patients and healthy controls.

This table comes from immunoSEQ multiplex PCR, and its TCRdb copy is limited to in-frame clones, with some not included. The data hold 26,000 or so clones, with approximately 80% observed a single time. Study outcomes and limitations: Same-patient CSF and blood CD4+ T cell clonotypes included HCRT-specific and TRIB2-specific autoreactive ones. Reportedly, autoreactive clonotypes were serially detected in patients' blood but not controls'.

The clonotype originates from a human donor with narcolepsy. This sequence joins TRBV5-1 and TRBJ2-3; unclear D gene. Sequenced sample: CD45RA- memory CD4+ T cells from PBMCs. The CDR3 nucleotides read TGCGCCAGCAGCTTCCAAGAAGATACGCAGTATTTT. Amino acid sequence: CASSFQEDTQYF.